The clone carrying this T cell receptor beta chain showed up just a few times. The antigen is not known. V was clipped by 9 bases and J by 4 bases, with 12 bases between them. The CDR3 is 12 residues long. The germline gives CDR1 SNHLY, CDR2 FYNNEI. The source of the sample is a study of monozygotic twins with cystic fibrosis. Study-wide points: Unrelated CF individuals shared fewer identical clonotypes than monozygotic CF twins. In 13 of 16 pairs, V gene usage was closest to the co-twin's.

Measured with immunoSEQ multiplex PCR; TCRdb has only the in-frame clones, and not every one. The repertoire consists of some 10,000 clones, with approximately 85% occurring once and the leading ten covering around 0.5%. What was sequenced was blood. This chain connects TRBV2 to TRBJ1-2, with unresolved D. The receptor's source is a man younger than 30 with cystic fibrosis. As DNA, the CDR3 is TGTGCCAGGACACCGGGAACCTATGGCTACACCTTC. Protein: CARTPGTYGYTF.